A selection of T cell receptor beta chains follows, all from one sample in a study of early T cells in non-severe SARS-CoV-2 infection. TCRdb used MiXCR to reprocess the 5' RACE reads, holding one entry per CDR3 protein. The sample records about 42,000 distinct CDR3 sequences, less than 8.5% being singletons. The material sequenced was whole blood. All receptors derive from an adult who was a healthcare worker with PCR-confirmed SARS-CoV-2 infection or an uninfected control (not recorded which). Both conserved end residues are part of each CDR3. The order of the fields is V gene, D gene, J gene, clone size, CDR3 protein, CDR3 DNA. D genes are given only for firm matches. Part of the rows lack a size; the others show once, few, many or a class for expanded clones.

>TRBV11-2|-|TRBJ2-6|many
CASSLGAAFTGANVLTF
TGTGCCAGCAGCTTAGGGGCCGCGTTCACCGGGGCCAACGTCCTGACTTTC
>TRBV20-1|-|TRBJ2-1|few
CSASPGPGNEQFF
TGCAGTGCTAGCCCGGGGCCGGGCAATGAGCAGTTCTTC
>TRBV2|-|TRBJ1-2|few
CASREPEPYGYTF
TGTGCCAGCAGGGAGCCGGAACCCTATGGCTACACCTTC
>TRBV27|TRBD1|TRBJ2-2|many
CASTPDRENTGELFF
TGTGCCAGCACCCCGGACAGGGAGAACACCGGGGAGCTGTTTTTT
>TRBV5-8|-|TRBJ2-1|-
CASSLDGSYDEQFF
TGTGCCAGCAGCTTGGACGGCTCCTACGATGAGCAGTTCTTC
>TRBV12-3/TRBV12-4|-|TRBJ1-3|-
CASSEPGRRGNTIYF
TGTGCCAGCAGTGAACCGGGACGGCGGGGAAACACCATATATTTT
>TRBV10-3|-|TRBJ1-1|many
CAISAERGDMNTEAFF
TGTGCCATCAGTGCCGAACGCGGGGACATGAACACTGAAGCTTTCTTT
>TRBV5-6|TRBD1|TRBJ2-2|many
CASSIDRGLIGELFF
TGTGCCAGCAGCATAGACAGGGGGCTGATCGGGGAGCTGTTTTTT
>TRBV7-9|TRBD1|TRBJ1-1|many
CASSRTGRNEAFF
TGTGCCAGCAGCCGGACAGGGAGGAATGAAGCTTTCTTT
>TRBV3-1|-|TRBJ2-1|once
CASSQVQNEQFF
TGTGCCAGCAGCCAAGTCCAGAATGAGCAGTTCTTC
>TRBV3-1|-|TRBJ2-3|-
CASSLITDTQYF
TGTGCCAGCAGCCTTATCACAGATACGCAGTATTTT
>TRBV2|-|TRBJ2-1|-
CASSEVGREYYNEQFF
TGTGCCAGCAGTGAAGTGGGCAGGGAATACTACAATGAGCAGTTCTTC
>TRBV7-8|-|TRBJ1-1|-
CASSLAHRLTEAFF
TGTGCCAGCAGCTTAGCGCATCGACTGACTGAAGCTTTCTTT
>TRBV19|-|TRBJ1-5|-
CASRIRGSQHF
TGTGCCAGTAGGATTCGGGGGTCCCAGCATTTT
>TRBV3-1|-|TRBJ2-7|few
CASSLPGSEQYF
TGTGCCAGCAGCCTCCCAGGGAGCGAGCAGTACTTC
>TRBV7-6|-|TRBJ2-4|many
CASSPIPWGPLVEDIQYF
TGTGCCAGCAGCCCAATTCCATGGGGGCCTTTGGTAGAAGACATTCAGTACTTC
>TRBV18|TRBD1|TRBJ1-1|few
CASSLGTGGTTEAFF
TGTGCCAGCTCACTTGGGACAGGGGGAACCACTGAAGCTTTCTTT
>TRBV6-5|-|TRBJ2-7|few
CASSYAGGNYEQYF
TGTGCCAGCAGTTACGCAGGGGGGAACTACGAGCAGTACTTC
>TRBV2|TRBD2|TRBJ2-1|many
CASSARGGYWEQFF
TGTGCCAGCAGTGCGCGGGGGGGCTACTGGGAGCAGTTCTTC
>TRBV18|-|TRBJ2-6|many
CASSPLGHSSGANVLTF
TGTGCCAGCTCACCACTCGGCCACAGCTCTGGGGCCAACGTCCTGACTTTC
>TRBV11-3|-|TRBJ2-3|-
CASSIGADTQYF
TGTGCCAGTAGCATCGGGGCAGATACGCAGTATTTT
>TRBV7-2|TRBD1|TRBJ1-5|-
CASSFAPRDRGLSNQPQHF
TGTGCCAGCAGCTTTGCCCCTCGGGACAGGGGCCTAAGCAATCAGCCCCAGCATTTT
>TRBV7-6|-|TRBJ1-5|few
CASSLQGNQPQHF
TGTGCCAGCAGCTTACAGGGCAATCAGCCCCAGCATTTT
>TRBV12-3/TRBV12-4|-|TRBJ1-5|few
CASRPQPGEGQPQHF
TGTGCCAGCCGACCTCAGCCGGGCGAGGGTCAGCCCCAGCATTTT
>TRBV2|-|TRBJ2-3|many
CASSEGFTDTQYF
TGTGCCAGCAGTGAGGGGTTTACAGATACGCAGTATTTT
>TRBV27|TRBD1|TRBJ1-2|-
CASRTTGGAWYGYTF
TGTGCCAGCAGGACTACAGGGGGCGCTTGGTATGGCTACACCTTC
>TRBV3-1|-|TRBJ1-1|few
CASSRSRGGAEAFF
TGTGCCAGCAGCCGATCCAGGGGAGGGGCTGAAGCTTTCTTT
>TRBV9|-|TRBJ2-2|many
CASSVGTENTGELFF
TGTGCCAGCAGCGTAGGGACAGAGAACACCGGGGAGCTGTTTTTT
>TRBV11-2|-|TRBJ2-5|many
CASSFSGIGTQYF
TGTGCCAGCAGCTTCTCCGGGATTGGGACCCAGTACTTC
>TRBV7-2|-|TRBJ2-7|-
CASSLAAYSSYEQYF
TGTGCCAGCAGCTTAGCGGCCTACAGTTCCTACGAGCAGTACTTC
>TRBV27|-|TRBJ2-3|-
CASSPRAGPDTQYF
TGTGCCAGCAGTCCTCGGGCAGGCCCAGATACGCAGTATTTT
>TRBV7-9|-|TRBJ2-6|many
CANHKWVSGANVLTF
TGTGCCAACCACAAGTGGGTATCTGGGGCCAACGTCCTGACTTTC
>TRBV3-1|-|TRBJ2-3|few
CASSLRGDITDTQYF
TGTGCCAGCAGCCTCAGAGGGGATATCACAGATACGCAGTATTTT
>TRBV9|TRBD2|TRBJ2-3|-
CASSVASLAADTQYF
TGTGCCAGCAGCGTAGCTTCCCTAGCGGCAGATACGCAGTATTTT
>TRBV4-1|-|TRBJ2-5|few
CASSQDPGIEETQYF
TGCGCCAGCAGCCAAGACCCAGGGATTGAAGAGACCCAGTACTTC
>TRBV4-1|-|TRBJ2-7|many
CASSSQFQGTYEQYF
TGCGCCAGCAGCTCGCAGTTCCAGGGGACCTACGAGCAGTACTTC
>TRBV12-3/TRBV12-4|TRBD2|TRBJ2-7|few
CASSPGLVRGYEQYF
TGTGCCAGCAGTCCAGGACTAGTGCGTGGTTACGAGCAGTACTTC
>TRBV29-1|-|TRBJ1-1|few
CSVPPWDGLNTEAFF
TGCAGCGTTCCCCCTTGGGACGGTCTGAACACTGAAGCTTTCTTT
>TRBV6-5|TRBD1|TRBJ2-7|many
CASSYTGTAYEQYF
TGTGCCAGCAGTTACACCGGGACAGCCTACGAGCAGTACTTC
>TRBV7-6|TRBD2|TRBJ2-2|many
CASSLAPLAGGYTGELFF
TGTGCCAGCAGCTTAGCCCCTCTAGCGGGGGGTTATACCGGGGAGCTGTTTTTT
>TRBV7-9|TRBD1|TRBJ1-5|-
CASSLGTGGFNQPQHF
TGTGCCAGCAGCTTAGGGACAGGGGGTTTCAATCAGCCCCAGCATTTT
>TRBV12-2|-|TRBJ2-2|many
CASRLDGTNTGELFF
TGTGCAAGTCGCTTAGACGGGACTAACACCGGGGAGCTGTTTTTT